Many counts were recorded for the clone carrying this TCR beta chain. What was amplified from RNA transcripts were TCR beta CDR3 regions. HTBI primers drove first-round RT-PCR of the TCR CDR3. From the multiplex PCR reads, TCRdb called clonotypes with MiXCR, one entry per CDR3 protein. The data show fewer than 200,000 distinct CDR3 sequences, about a sixth seen once. The length of the CDR3 is 15 residues. The germline V gene encodes CDR1 MDHEN and CDR2 SYDVKM. Trimming took off 6 bases at V and 4 bases at J, with 15 bases between the two ends. The entry originates in a study of T cells in Graves' hyperthyroidism and ophthalmopathy.

Sequencing input: blood. This receptor was taken from a woman in her forties or fifties with Graves' hyperthyroidism. The chain combines TRBV28 with TRBJ1-4; a possible D gene is TRBD1 (6 bases). CDR3: CASSGTGAGNEKLFF. The CDR3 nucleotides read TGTGCCAGCAGCGGAACGGGGGCGGGTAATGAAAAACTGTTTTTT.